This T cell receptor (beta chain) was observed in a study of T cells in tuberculosis. Study in general: IGRA-negative adolescents, IGRA-positive adolescents with latent tuberculosis and adults with active tuberculosis formed this South African cohort.

The CDR3 is 13 residues long. Germline-derived CDR1 and CDR2 are SGHTA and FQGNSA. Trimming removed 5 bases from V and 4 bases from J, with 11 bases in between. Produced via immunoSEQ multiplex PCR; TCRdb's table is partial and in-frame only. The sample carries 30,000 or so clones, around 90% recorded once. The chain uses TRBV7-2 and TRBJ1-1; perhaps TRBD1 as D (6 bases). The receptor's source is a donor between 10 and 29 years old with latent tuberculosis or without tuberculosis infection. Specimen: PBMCs. DNA for the CDR3: TGTGCCAGCAGCGCGGGGGGGGCCACTGAAGCTTTCTTT. Its protein is CASSAGGATEAFF.